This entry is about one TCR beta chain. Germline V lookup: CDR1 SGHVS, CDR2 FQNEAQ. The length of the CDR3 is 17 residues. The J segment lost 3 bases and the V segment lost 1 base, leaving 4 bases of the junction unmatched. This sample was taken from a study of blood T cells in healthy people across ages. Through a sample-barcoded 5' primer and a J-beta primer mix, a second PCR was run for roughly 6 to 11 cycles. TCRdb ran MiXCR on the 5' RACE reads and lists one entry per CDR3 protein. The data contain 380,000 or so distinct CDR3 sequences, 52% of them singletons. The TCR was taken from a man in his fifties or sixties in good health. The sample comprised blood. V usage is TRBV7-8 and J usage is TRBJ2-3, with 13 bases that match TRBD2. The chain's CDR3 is CASSLETSGRLTDTQYF. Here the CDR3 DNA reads TGTGCCAGCAGCTTAGAGACTAGCGGGAGGTTGACAGATACGCAGTATTTT.